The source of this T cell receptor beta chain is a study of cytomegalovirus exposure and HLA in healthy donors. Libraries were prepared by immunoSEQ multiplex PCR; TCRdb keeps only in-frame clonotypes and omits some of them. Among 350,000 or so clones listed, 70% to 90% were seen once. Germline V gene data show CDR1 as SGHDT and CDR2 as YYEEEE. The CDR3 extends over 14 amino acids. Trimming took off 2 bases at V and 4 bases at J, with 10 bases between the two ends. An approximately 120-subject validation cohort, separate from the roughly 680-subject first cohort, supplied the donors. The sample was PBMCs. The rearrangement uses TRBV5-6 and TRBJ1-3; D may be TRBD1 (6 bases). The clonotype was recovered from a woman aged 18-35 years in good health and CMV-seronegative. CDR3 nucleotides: TGTGCCAGCAGCTTCCAAGGACAGGGAAACACCATATATTTT. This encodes CASSFQGQGNTIYF.